This TCR beta chain was sequenced for a study of blood T cells in healthy people across ages. Findings and caveats of the study: Versus aged donors, long-lived donors had higher diversity and more naive CD4+ cells.

This clonotype was observed a handful of times. No antigen is known for it. Then a second PCR, running about 6 to 12 cycles, was carried out with a sample-barcoded 5' primer and a J-beta primer mix. Each cDNA molecule, via a template-switch adaptor with 12 random nucleotides, was tagged. TCRdb independently ran MiXCR on the 5' RACE reads; one entry per CDR3 protein. This sample has fewer than 1 million distinct CDR3 sequences; more than 40% occur once, and the top ten carry around 21%. The length of the CDR3 is 13 residues. V was pared by 7 bases and J by 7 bases, with 7 bases of the junction left unmatched. The V gene's germline CDR1 is MNHNS and CDR2 SASEGT.

The rearrangement uses TRBV6-1 and TRBJ2-1; 7 bases match TRBD1. This sequence originates from a man in his 60s in good health. Sequenced sample: blood. In DNA, the CDR3 is TGTGCCAGCAAGGGGGCGAACTATAATGAGCAGTTCTTC. This sequence encodes CASKGANYNEQFF.